The 30 T cell receptor beta chains reported below all come from one sample, sequenced in a study of molecular identifiers for immune sequencing clone quantification. TCRdb re-analysed the PCR reads in MiXCR, keeping a single row per CDR3 protein. The table shows about 640,000 distinct CDR3 sequences, with 15% to 20% occurring only once. Sequenced sample: naive CD8+ T cells from blood, with Jurkat cell RNA spiked in. Subset reported: FACS-sorted CD8+CD4-CCR7+CD45RA+ naive T cells. All receptors come from a human donor in good health. Some libraries in this study had Jurkat cell RNA spiked in.

This clonotype has at least ten counts. The V and J genes are TRBV5-6 and TRBJ2-7; D is perhaps TRBD1 (5 bases). The CDR3 has 13 residues. CDR1 SGHDT and CDR2 YYEEEE come from the germline V gene. Trimming left V 1 base short and J 3 bases short, with 8 bases between. The chain's CDR3 is CASSLRQNYEQYF. The CDR3 nucleotides are TGTGCCAGCAGCTTGCGACAGAACTACGAGCAGTACTTC. Together with reference TRBV5-6 and TRBJ2-7, the CDR3 gives the full variable domain: DAGVTQSPTHLIKTRGQQVTLRCSPKSGHDTVSWYQQALGQGPQFIFQYYEEEERQRGNFPDRFSGHQFPNYSSELNVNALLLGDSALYLCASSLRQNYEQYFGPGTRLTVT.

This clonotype was detected ten times or more. V gene TRBV27 combines with J gene TRBJ2-7, with D possibly matching TRBD1 (5 bases). The CDR3 covers 14 residues. The germline CDR1 and CDR2 sequences are MNHEY and SMNVEV (reference sequence). Trimming pared 4 bases from V and 4 bases from J, leaving 14 bases between. The CDR3: CASSSRAGWYEQYF. CDR3 nucleotides: TGTGCCAGCAGTTCCCGGGCAGGGTGGTACGAGCAGTACTTC.

The sample holds one count of this clonotype. A single base separates this from a much larger clone, so it may be a read error. The chain has TRBV19 and TRBJ1-2; D may be TRBD1 (5 bases). This CDR3 region has 15 residues. The germline gives CDR1 LNHDA, CDR2 SQIVND (reference sequence). V shed 3 bases and J shed 12 bases, with 23 bases lying between them. The CDR3 DNA reads as TGTGCCAGTAGTATTGATCTTCCGGGGCTTGGCGGCAACACCTTC. It yields the protein CASSIDLPGLGGNTF.

This rearrangement joins TRBV6-6 to TRBJ2-3; D perhaps matches TRBD1 (5 bases). CDR1 and CDR2 (germline): MNHNY, SVGAGI (reference sequence). V gave up 2 bases and J gave up 2 bases, with 11 bases separating them. This CDR3 is 15 amino acids long. CDR3 in amino acids: CASSYVGRATDTQYF. CDR3 in DNA: TGTGCCAGCAGTTACGTTGGCAGGGCCACAGATACGCAGTATTTT.

As to this clonotype: A junction end diverges from the germline sequence, so it may reflect a read error. The CDR3 region is CASSGGGGANVLAF. CDR3 nucleotides: TGTGCCAGCAGTGGAGGGGGCGGGGCCAACGTCCTGGCTTTC. The rearrangement uses TRBV27 and TRBJ2-6; D may be TRBD1 (7 bases). CDR1 and CDR2 (germline): MNHEY, SMNVEV (reference sequence). This CDR3 comprises 14 residues. Full variable domain (outside the CDR3, taken from reference TRBV27 and TRBJ2-6): EAQVTQNPRYLITVTGKKLTVTCSQNMNHEYMSWYRQDPGLGLRQIYYSMNVEVTDKGDVPEGYKVSRKEKRNFPLILESPSPNQTSLYFCASSGGGGANVLAFGAGSRLTVL.

This clonotype was detected many times. The V gene is TRBV28, the J gene TRBJ2-7; 14 bases are a match to TRBD2. The CDR3 consists of 14 residues. In germline, CDR1 is MDHEN, CDR2 SYDVKM. Germline trimming cut 10 bases from V and 5 bases from J; bases unmatched to any gene: 7. CDR3 nucleotide sequence: TGTGCCATAGAGCCGGGACTAGCGGGAGACGAGCAGTACTTC. Its protein is CAIEPGLAGDEQYF.

In regard to this clonotype: A clone one base away is much larger, so this may be a read error. The CDR3 does not end in the conserved phenylalanine or tryptophan, so this is likely a read error. The chain is built from TRBV5-3 and TRBJ2-3, with 11 bases matching TRBD2. TRBV5-3 belongs to the ORF category, with a function that is uncertain. The length of the CDR3 is 15 residues. The CDR3 spells CASSFGTSGTDTQYL. CDR3 coding DNA: TGTGCCAGCAGCTTCGGGACTAGCGGAACAGATACGCAGTATCTT.

This clonotype was seen many times. V gene TRBV25-1 combines with J gene TRBJ1-5; no definite D call. CDR1 is MGHDK, CDR2 SYGVNS, per germline. The CDR3 has 13 residues. The V end was cut by 2 bases, the J end by 5 bases, with 7 bases between. The CDR3 DNA follows: TGTGCCAGCAGTGAAGGTTTAGATCAGCCCCAGCATTTT. This translates into CASSEGLDQPQHF.

This chain links TRBV28 with TRBJ2-7, with TRBD2 matching over 11 bases. The CDR3 is 19 amino acids. Germline CDR1 MDHEN, CDR2 SYDVKM. V lost 2 bases, J lost 1 base, and 13 bases stayed unmatched. CDR3 sequence reads: CASSLILRSGTSGSYEQYF. CDR3 nucleotide sequence: TGTGCCAGCAGTTTAATATTGCGTTCCGGGACTAGCGGTTCCTACGAGCAGTACTTC. The complete variable domain, with remaining parts taken from reference TRBV28 and TRBJ2-7, reads DVKVTQSSRYLVKRTGEKVFLECVQDMDHENMFWYRQDPGLGLRLIYFSYDVKMKEKGDIPEGYSVSREKKERFSLILESASTNQTSMYLCASSLILRSGTSGSYEQYFGPGTRLTVT.

V gene TRBV7-8 combines with J gene TRBJ2-7; possible D gene TRBD1, 5 bases. Looked up from germline, CDR1 is SGHVS and CDR2 is FQNEAQ. This CDR3 has 14 residues. Trimming stripped 3 bases from V and 5 bases from J, with 14 bases between. CDR3 amino acids: CASSFPIRGNEQYF. CDR3 nucleotides: TGTGCCAGCAGCTTTCCAATTAGGGGCAACGAGCAGTACTTC.

In its sample, this clonotype was seen many times. This chain connects TRBV7-9 to TRBJ1-4; 10 bases align to TRBD1. J gave up 12 bases and V 5 bases, and 9 bases lay outside the gene matches. The CDR3 consists of 14 residues. The V gene's germline CDR1 is SEHNR and CDR2 FQNEAQ (reference sequence). CDR3 protein: CASSPSGTGVELFF. For the CDR3, the DNA is TGTGCCAGCAGCCCATCCGGGACAGGGGTAGAACTGTTTTTT.

This clonotype was seen only a few times. The chain recombines TRBV27 with TRBJ1-1; 8 bases map to TRBD1. Germline CDR1 is MNHEY and CDR2 is SMNVEV (reference sequence). V lost 8 bases and J lost 2; bases outside the gene matches: 7. The CDR3 extends over 14 amino acids. The CDR3 nucleotides are TGTGCCAGCGGACAGGGCAATTTTAACACTGAAGCTTTCTTT. Protein: CASGQGNFNTEAFF.

Comment on this clonotype: Since a much larger clone is just one base distant, this may be a read error. V usage is TRBV2 and J usage is TRBJ1-5; D gene uncertain. CDR3 length equals 12 residues. V shed 0 bases and J shed 6 bases, with 3 bases lying between them. CDR1 SNHLY and CDR2 FYNNEI come from the germline V gene. CDR3 nucleotide sequence: TGTGCCAGCAGTGAAGCGCCTCAGCCCCAGCATTTT. Protein product: CASSEAPQPQHF. Drawing the rest from reference TRBV2 and TRBJ1-5, the complete variable domain is EPEVTQTPSHQVTQMGQEVILRCVPISNHLYFYWYRQILGQKVEFLVSFYNNEISEKSEIFDDQFSVERPDGSNFTLKIRSTKLEDSAMYFCASSEAPQPQHFGDGTRLSIL.

Only a few counts were recorded for this clonotype. The chain has TRBV6-1 and TRBJ1-2; no firm D call. This CDR3 has 17 amino acids. V lost 2 bases and J lost 3, with 19 bases in between. Per germline, CDR1 MNHNS and CDR2 SASEGT. DNA for the CDR3: TGTGCCAGCAGTGAAACATCTGCGCGCACCCGGTACTATGGCTACACCTTC. It is translated as CASSETSARTRYYGYTF.

In this sample, this clonotype turned up many times. V and J are TRBV20-1 and TRBJ2-7; 13 bases fit TRBD2. CDR1 and CDR2 (germline): DFQATT, SNEGSKA (reference sequence). The CDR3 is 13 amino acids. V lost 6 bases to trimming and J lost 3 bases; unmatched junction nucleotides: 2. CDR3 loop: CSARTSGGYEQYF. CDR3 coding DNA: TGCAGTGCACGGACTAGCGGGGGCTACGAGCAGTACTTC.

This clonotype was detected a few times. The chain combines TRBV15 with TRBJ2-2, with 9 bases aligning to TRBD1. J gave up 3 bases and V 0 bases, and 5 bases lay outside the gene matches. Germline loops: CDR1 LNHNV, CDR2 YYDKDF (reference sequence). The CDR3 is 17 residues long. This CDR3 is CATSRDLQGAYTGELFF. Written as DNA, the CDR3 is TGTGCCACCAGCAGAGATTTACAGGGGGCTTACACCGGGGAGCTGTTTTTT.

Ten or more counts support this clonotype. The V and J genes are TRBV7-2 and TRBJ2-1; D might be TRBD2 (5 bases). The V gene lost 5 bases and the J gene lost 4 bases, with 12 bases spanning the gap. Per germline, CDR1 SGHTA and CDR2 FQGNSA. The CDR3 extends over 14 amino acids. The CDR3 loop is CASSVLGLYNEQFF. DNA of the CDR3: TGTGCCAGCAGCGTCCTCGGACTTTACAATGAGCAGTTCTTC.

This clonotype was found once. A much larger clonotype is one base distant, so this may be a read error. This chain uses TRBV4-3 with TRBJ1-2; possible D gene TRBD1, 5 bases. Germline V gene lookup returns CDR1 LGHNA and CDR2 YSLEER. The CDR3 length is 15 residues. The CDR3 reads CASGQDEGLAYGYTF. CDR3 nucleotide sequence: TGCGCCAGCGGCCAAGATGAGGGGCTAGCCTATGGCTACACCTTC.

This clonotype was seen at least ten times. The chain couples TRBV30 to TRBJ2-4, with D possibly being TRBD1 (5 bases). The germline V gene has CDR1 GTSNPN and CDR2 SVGIG (reference sequence). V was clipped by 2 bases and J by 0 bases, with 11 bases between them. The CDR3 consists of 15 residues. In DNA, the CDR3 is TGTGCCTGGAGTAGGACAACCCTAGCCAAAAACATTCAGTACTTC. Translated: CAWSRTTLAKNIQYF. Full variable domain (outside the CDR3, taken from reference TRBV30 and TRBJ2-4): SQTIHQWPATLVQPVGSPLSLECTVEGTSNPNLYWYRQAAGRGLQLLFYSVGIGQISSEVPQNLSASRPQDRQFILSSKKLLLSDSGFYLCAWSRTTLAKNIQYFGAGTRLSVL.

This clonotype was seen repeatedly, ten times or more. This sequence joins TRBV28 and TRBJ1-1, with a possible D match to TRBD1 (5 bases). Trimming shortened V by 3 bases and J by 4 bases, and 24 bases separated the two germline ends. Germline CDR1 MDHEN, CDR2 SYDVKM. This CDR3 spans 18 amino acids. CDR3 nucleotides: TGTGCCAGCAGTTTTTGGGTCAGGGAAGATCGTGTCGGCACTGAAGCTTTCTTT. Translating it yields CASSFWVREDRVGTEAFF.

This clonotype occurred many times. The chain recombines TRBV4-3 with TRBJ1-2, with TRBD1 matching over 7 bases. Germline V CDR1 and CDR2: LGHNA, YSLEER. The J segment lost 8 bases and the V segment lost 1 base, leaving 7 bases of the junction unmatched. The CDR3 is 14 residues long. DNA of the CDR3: TGCGCCAGCAGCCAAGGAACAGGGGTTAGGGGCTACACCTTC. Amino acids: CASSQGTGVRGYTF.

This clonotype was detected many times. The chain couples TRBV29-1 to TRBJ2-3; 13 bases are shared with TRBD2. Trimming at V came to 1 base and at J to 6 bases, leaving 7 bases not matched to a gene. In germline, CDR1 is SQVTM, CDR2 ANQGSEA. There are 16 residues in the CDR3. The CDR3 bases are TGCAGCGTTGAAGGGATGGGACTAGCGGGATTCGATACGCAGTATTTT. Residues: CSVEGMGLAGFDTQYF.

This clonotype has at least ten counts. This rearrangement joins TRBV28 to TRBJ2-3; TRBD2 might be the D (6 bases). The CDR3 consists of 14 residues. CDR1 MDHEN and CDR2 SYDVKM come from the germline V gene. With 1 base removed from V and 5 bases from J, the gap between germline ends came to 10 bases. CDR3 nucleotide sequence: TGTGCCAGCAGTTTATCCGGGACTGAAGATACGCAGTATTTT. This gives the protein CASSLSGTEDTQYF.

This clonotype was observed at least ten times. This chain uses TRBV7-2 with TRBJ2-3, with D tentatively TRBD1 or TRBD2 (5 bases each). This CDR3 has 17 residues. The V and J ends lost 1 base and 3 bases respectively, with 17 bases between them. CDR1 is SGHTA, CDR2 FQGNSA, per germline. This CDR3 reads CASSLGWGTLGTDTQYF. CDR3 nucleotides: TGTGCCAGCAGCTTAGGGTGGGGGACCCTCGGGACAGATACGCAGTATTTT.

This clonotype has at least ten counts. The chain carries TRBV10-3 and TRBJ2-3, with D perhaps matching TRBD1 or TRBD2 (5 bases each). The CDR3 is made up of 14 amino acids. With 3 bases removed from V and 3 bases from J, the gap between germline ends came to 10 bases. Germline-derived CDR1 and CDR2 are ENHRY and SYGVKD. The CDR3 protein is CAISDGGGTDTQYF. In DNA, the CDR3 is TGTGCCATCAGTGATGGTGGGGGAACAGATACGCAGTATTTT.

This clonotype has a count of ten or more. V gene TRBV24-1 combines with J gene TRBJ2-1; no firm D call. The CDR3 has 12 amino acids. Germline V CDR1 and CDR2: KGHDR, SFDVKD. V was shortened by 0 bases and J by 5 bases, with 1 base between the two germline ends. The CDR3 DNA reads TGTGCCACCAGTGATTTGGACAATGAGCAGTTCTTC. This translates into CATSDLDNEQFF.

This clonotype was picked up many times. The chain recombines TRBV29-1 with TRBJ1-2; TRBD1 matches 7 bases. Per germline, CDR1 SQVTM and CDR2 ANQGSEA. The CDR3 runs to 11 residues. Trimming cost V 4 bases and J 7 bases; bases outside gene matches: 3. CDR3: CSVAQGSGYTF. CDR3 DNA sequence: TGCAGCGTTGCACAGGGGTCTGGCTACACCTTC. The full variable domain, rest sourced from reference TRBV29-1 and TRBJ1-2, is SAVISQKPSRDICQRGTSLTIQCQVDSQVTMMFWYRQQPGQSLTLIATANQGSEATYESGFVIDKFPISRPNLTFSTLTVSNMSPEDSSIYLCSVAQGSGYTFGSGTRLTVV.

This clonotype was observed a few times. The CDR3 carries no conserved terminal phenylalanine or tryptophan, so it likely arises from a read error. The chain links TRBV12-3 or TRBV12-4 to TRBJ2-7; 9 nucleotides agree with TRBD1. CDR3 length: 13 amino acids. V was clipped by 6 bases and J by 6 bases; unmatched bases: 6. CDR3 region: CASSIATGGEQYL. The CDR3 nucleotides are TGTGCCAGCAGCATTGCGACAGGGGGCGAGCAGTACTTA.

This clonotype was detected only a few times. This chain joins TRBV13 and TRBJ2-7; D gene uncertain. Trimming stripped 1 base from V and 5 bases from J, with 9 bases between. This CDR3 spans 13 amino acids. Germline loops: CDR1 PRHDT, CDR2 FYEKMQ (reference sequence). CDR3: CASSLAFGNEQYF. CDR3 nucleotides: TGTGCCAGCAGCTTAGCGTTTGGCAACGAGCAGTACTTC. The whole variable domain, filled in from reference TRBV13 and TRBJ2-7, reads AAGVIQSPRHLIKEKRETATLKCYPIPRHDTVYWYQQGPGQDPQFLISFYEKMQSDKGSIPDRFSAQQFSDYHSELNMSSLELGDSALYFCASSLAFGNEQYFGPGTRLTVT.

This clonotype was counted at least ten times. The rearrangement uses TRBV2 and TRBJ1-1; D remains ambiguous. Germline V gene sequence: CDR1 SNHLY, CDR2 FYNNEI. Trimming removed 7 bases at V and 2 bases at J, with 11 bases between. There are 13 residues in the CDR3. CDR3 loop: CASNWAPNTEAFF. DNA for the CDR3: TGTGCCAGCAATTGGGCACCAAACACTGAAGCTTTCTTT.